This T cell receptor (beta chain) was retrieved from a study of Graves' ophthalmopathy and Graves' hyperthyroidism. Germline V gene sequence: CDR1 SGHAT, CDR2 FQNNGV. V gave up 3 bases and J gave up 1 base, with 16 bases separating them. CDR3 length: 16 amino acids. For repertoire sequencing, the TCR beta CDR3 regions were amplified from RNA transcripts. Following a first-round RT-PCR that used HTBI primers, a second-round multiplex PCR was carried out. A single record per CDR3 protein comes from TCRdb applying MiXCR to the multiplex PCR reads. The data show approximately 700,000 distinct CDR3 sequences, about 38% seen once.

The sample comprised peripheral blood. The sequence derives from an adult man with Graves' ophthalmopathy. This chain uses TRBV11-2 with TRBJ2-7; maybe TRBD1 (6 bases). CDR3 amino acids: CASSFEDRDTSYEQYF. Here the CDR3 DNA reads TGTGCCAGCAGCTTCGAGGACCGGGACACTTCCTACGAGCAGTACTTC. The complete variable domain, with remaining parts taken from reference TRBV11-2 and TRBJ2-7, reads EAGVAQSPRYKIIEKRQSVAFWCNPISGHATLYWYQQILGQGPKLLIQFQNNGVVDDSQLPKDRFSAERLKGVDSTLKIQPAKLEDSAVYLCASSFEDRDTSYEQYFGPGTRLTVT.